This TCR beta chain was observed in a study of cytomegalovirus exposure and HLA in healthy donors. The study, taken as a whole, reports: The study put under 200 TCR beta chains on its list as cytomegalovirus-associated. A later analysis by the authors found several of the most significant clusters apparently linked to common viral pathogens.

The PCR contained 60 Vbeta and 13 Jbeta primers. The repertoire was sequenced with immunoSEQ multiplex PCR; TCRdb's copy has only in-frame clones and lacks some. This table holds fewer than 120,000 clones, roughly 86% found once. Of note for this clone: Antigen specificity is unknown.

The ends were cut back, 5 bases at V and 9 bases at J, with 14 bases in the middle. Germline V CDR1 and CDR2: MNHEY, SVGAGI. This CDR3 is 12 amino acids long. The specimen was PBMCs. The receptor comes from a man aged 40-55 years in good health and CMV-seronegative. The genes are TRBV6-5 and TRBJ2-7, with a possible D match to TRBD1 (6 bases). As DNA, the CDR3 is TGTGCCAGCAGTAAAAACAGGGTTACGCAGTACTTC. Its translation: CASSKNRVTQYF.